The following is a TCR beta chain sequence with its context. What it binds is unknown. The data stem from a study of T-cell reconstitution after alpha-beta-depleted transplantation in children. Whole-study findings and limits: TCRbeta diversity was high at day 60 in some patients (a result of surviving recipient T cells and thymic progenitors). Expanded graft clones numbering several hundred reportedly gave rise to alpha-beta T cells about two months after transplant.

Library preparation (for TCRbeta) was performed with unique molecular identifiers. TCRdb redid the calling of the PCR reads with MiXCR, one entry per CDR3 protein. The repertoire has fewer than 1 million distinct CDR3 sequences, approximately 15% of them found once; the top ten carry around 5%. The CDR3 contains 15 residues. The V gene's germline CDR1 is SEHNR and CDR2 FQNEAQ (reference sequence). V shed 5 bases, J shed 5 bases, and the junction held 7 bases outside the gene matches. The chain links TRBV7-9 to TRBJ2-5; 11 nucleotides line up with TRBD2. This TCR was recovered from a male patient between 5 and 17 years old who had a stem cell transplant for acute lymphoblastic leukemia, so the T cells may come from the graft donor. The starting material was PBMCs, mostly from graft donor cells, obtained 360 days after TCRalphabeta/CD19-depleted stem cell transplant. The CDR3 loop reads CASSVLAGGLETQYF. CDR3 sequence (DNA): TGTGCCAGCAGCGTATTAGCGGGAGGGCTCGAGACCCAGTACTTC.